The rows below give T cell receptor beta chains drawn from one sample of a study of beta chain features in type 1 diabetes. This table comes from immunoSEQ multiplex PCR, and its TCRdb copy is limited to in-frame clones, with some not included. This sample yields some 290,000 clones, of which approximately 14% are seen a single time; 0.017% belongs to the top ten. Material: naive CD4+ T cells from blood. The receptor source for this set is a man aged 25 to 45 with type 1 diabetes. Both conserved end residues are part of each CDR3. The D gene is left open where the match is weak. The listing skips clone size in some rows; elsewhere it reads once, few, many or a size class.

J gene	D gene	V gene	clone size	CDR3 protein	CDR3 DNA
TRBJ2-1	-	TRBV2	few	CASSPIGENEQFF	TGTGCCAGCAGCCCGATTGGGGAGAATGAGCAGTTCTTC
TRBJ2-7	TRBD2	TRBV5-6	-	CASSFSGRVHSDYEQYF	TGTGCCAGCAGCTTTAGCGGGAGGGTCCACTCCGACTACGAGCAGTACTTC
TRBJ2-3	-	TRBV5-1	few	CASSWASTDTQYF	TGCGCCAGCAGCTGGGCTAGCACAGATACGCAGTATTTT
TRBJ1-4	-	TRBV7-9	few	CASSLSQGEGEKLFF	TGTGCCAGCAGCCTGTCACAGGGTGAAGGTGAAAAACTGTTTTTT
TRBJ1-2	TRBD1	TRBV10-3	few	CAISGDREGYTF	TGTGCCATCAGTGGGGACAGGGAAGGCTACACCTTC
TRBJ1-1	-	TRBV2	-	CASSWGRDTEAFF	TGTGCCAGCAGCTGGGGGAGGGACACTGAAGCTTTCTTT
TRBJ1-2	-	TRBV21-1	few	CASSKGRVKPYGYTF	TGTGCCAGCAGCAAGGGGCGCGTGAAGCCCTATGGCTACACCTTC
TRBJ2-7	-	TRBV6-5	-	CASGTGYEQYF	TGTGCCAGCGGTACGGGCTACGAGCAGTACTTC
TRBJ2-1	-	TRBV28	few	CASMSNGAGDDEQFF	TGTGCCAGCATGAGTAACGGGGCAGGGGACGATGAGCAGTTCTTC
TRBJ1-6	-	TRBV5-4	few	CASTRTGLNSPLHF	TGTGCCAGCACCAGGACGGGACTCAATTCACCCCTCCACTTT
TRBJ2-7	-	TRBV30	-	CAWSIGDEQYF	TGTGCCTGGAGTATCGGAGACGAGCAGTACTTC
TRBJ2-1	TRBD2	TRBV5-1	-	CASSLGLAGPNEQFF	TGCGCCAGCAGCTTGGGTTTAGCGGGGCCTAATGAGCAGTTCTTC
TRBJ2-5	TRBD2	TRBV9	-	CASSGQGLAGNQETQYF	TGTGCCAGCAGCGGTCAAGGACTAGCGGGAAACCAAGAGACCCAGTACTTC
TRBJ2-7	-	TRBV6-5	few	CASSSGAPYEQYF	TGTGCCAGCAGTTCGGGAGCCCCCTACGAGCAGTACTTC
TRBJ2-5	TRBD2	TRBV9	-	CASSVTGLDQETQYF	TGTGCCAGCAGCGTCACGGGACTAGACCAAGAGACCCAGTACTTC
TRBJ2-1	-	TRBV7-7	few	CASSLELADYNEQFF	TGTGCTAGCAGCTTAGAACTCGCTGATTACAATGAGCAGTTCTTC